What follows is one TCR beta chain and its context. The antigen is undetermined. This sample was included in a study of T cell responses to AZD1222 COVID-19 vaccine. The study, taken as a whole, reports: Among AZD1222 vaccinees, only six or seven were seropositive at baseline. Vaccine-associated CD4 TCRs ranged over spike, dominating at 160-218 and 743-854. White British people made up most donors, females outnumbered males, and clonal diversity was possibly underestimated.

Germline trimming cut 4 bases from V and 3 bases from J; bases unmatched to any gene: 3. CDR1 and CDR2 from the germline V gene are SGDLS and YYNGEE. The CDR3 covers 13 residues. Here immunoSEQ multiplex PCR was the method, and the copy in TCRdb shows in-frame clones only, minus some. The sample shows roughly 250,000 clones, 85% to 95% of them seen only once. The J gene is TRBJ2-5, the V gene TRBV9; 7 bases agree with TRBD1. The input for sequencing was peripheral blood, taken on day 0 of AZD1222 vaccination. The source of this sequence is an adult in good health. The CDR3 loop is CASSPGQKETQYF. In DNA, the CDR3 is TGTGCCAGCAGCCCGGGACAGAAAGAGACCCAGTACTTC.